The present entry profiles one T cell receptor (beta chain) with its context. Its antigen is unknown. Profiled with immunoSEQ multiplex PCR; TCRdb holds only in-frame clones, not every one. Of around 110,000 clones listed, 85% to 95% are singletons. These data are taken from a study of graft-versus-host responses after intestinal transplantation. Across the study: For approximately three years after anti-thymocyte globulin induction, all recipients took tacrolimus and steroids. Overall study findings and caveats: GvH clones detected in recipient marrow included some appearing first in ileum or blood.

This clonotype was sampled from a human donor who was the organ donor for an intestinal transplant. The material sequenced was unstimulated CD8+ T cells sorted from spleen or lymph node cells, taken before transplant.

The CDR3 reads CASSKRVNQPQHF. The CDR3 bases are TGCGCCAGCAGCAAGAGGGTCAATCAGCCCCAGCATTTT. V usage is TRBV4-1 and J usage is TRBJ1-5, with unresolved D. This CDR3 has 13 amino acids. V was trimmed by 5 bases and J by 3 bases, leaving 8 bases between them. CDR1 is MGHRA and CDR2 is YSYEKL in the germline V gene.